This TCR beta chain was found in a study of blood T cells in healthy people across ages. Study results and limitations: The donors' CMV status was not determined, possibly confounding changes in expanded clonotypes. The unsorted PBMCs prevented any conclusive comparison of naive versus antigen-experienced cells.

A second about 6 to 12 cycle PCR used barcoded and J-beta primers. Sequencing of every sample gave 2.5 million or more CDR3-containing paired-end reads. Each CDR3 protein is one row after TCRdb ran MiXCR on the 5' RACE reads. Among approximately 730,000 distinct CDR3 sequences listed, roughly 43% were seen once. The CDR3 runs 14 residues. CDR1 and CDR2 from the germline V gene are SQVTM and ANQGSEA. V was clipped by 4 bases and J by 1 base; unmatched bases: 7. This clonotype was recorded at least ten times. Its antigen remains unknown. This chain links TRBV29-1 with TRBJ2-7, with TRBD1 matching over 7 bases. Specimen: blood. This TCR came from a woman in her sixties or seventies in good health. The CDR3 loop reads CSVVFQGVSYEQYF. CDR3 coding DNA: TGCAGCGTTGTGTTCCAGGGGGTTTCCTACGAGCAGTACTTC.